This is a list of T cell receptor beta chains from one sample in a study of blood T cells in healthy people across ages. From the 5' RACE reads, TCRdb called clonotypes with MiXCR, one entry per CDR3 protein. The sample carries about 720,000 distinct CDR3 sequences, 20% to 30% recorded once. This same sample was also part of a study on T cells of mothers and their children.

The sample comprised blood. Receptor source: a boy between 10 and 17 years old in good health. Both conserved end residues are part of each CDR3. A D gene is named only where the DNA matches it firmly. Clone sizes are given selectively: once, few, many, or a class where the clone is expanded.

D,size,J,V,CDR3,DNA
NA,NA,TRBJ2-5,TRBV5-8,CASSVGRGGHETQYF,TGTGCCAGCAGCGTAGGTCGAGGGGGGCACGAGACCCAGTACTTC
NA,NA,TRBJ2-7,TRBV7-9,CASSAETGLPAYEQYF,TGTGCCAGCAGCGCAGAGACAGGTCTTCCTGCCTACGAGCAGTACTTC
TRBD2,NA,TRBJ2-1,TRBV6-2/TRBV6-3,CASSYRASGHNEQFF,TGTGCCAGCAGTTACAGGGCTAGCGGACACAATGAGCAGTTCTTC
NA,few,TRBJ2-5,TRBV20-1,CSARDLSETQYF,TGCAGTGCTAGAGATCTTTCGGAGACCCAGTACTTC
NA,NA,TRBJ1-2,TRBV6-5,CASSYQGGYTF,TGTGCCAGCAGTTACCAGGGTGGCTACACCTTC
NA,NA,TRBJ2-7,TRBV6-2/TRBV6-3,CASSYQDSYEQYF,TGTGCCAGCAGTTACCAGGACAGCTACGAGCAGTACTTC
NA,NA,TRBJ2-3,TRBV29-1,CSVDSSTDTQYF,TGCAGCGTTGATTCCAGCACAGATACGCAGTATTTT
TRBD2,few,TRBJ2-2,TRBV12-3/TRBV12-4,CASSTSGLESTGELFF,TGTGCCAGCAGCACTAGCGGGCTCGAAAGCACCGGGGAGCTGTTTTTT
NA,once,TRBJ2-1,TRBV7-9,CASSFALGGRGNEQFF,TGTGCCAGCAGCTTCGCCCTGGGGGGAAGAGGGAATGAGCAGTTCTTC
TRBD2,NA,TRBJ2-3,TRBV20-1,CSALRGSGADTQYF,TGCAGTGCCCTCCGGGGGAGCGGGGCAGATACGCAGTATTTT
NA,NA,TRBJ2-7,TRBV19,CVSSDGGLSYEQYF,TGTGTAAGTAGTGACGGTGGACTCTCCTACGAGCAGTACTTC
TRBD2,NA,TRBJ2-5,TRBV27,CASSPWAGGPYETQYF,TGTGCCAGCAGTCCCTGGGCGGGAGGGCCCTATGAGACCCAGTACTTC
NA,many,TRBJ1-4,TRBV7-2,CASSLGPNEKLFF,TGTGCCAGCAGCTTAGGGCCGAATGAAAAACTGTTTTTT
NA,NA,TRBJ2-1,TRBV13,CASSLGSNQGVYEQFF,TGTGCCAGCAGCTTAGGGTCCAATCAGGGAGTCTATGAGCAGTTCTTC
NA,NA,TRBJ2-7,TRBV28,CASSPDFVAYEQYF,TGTGCCAGCAGTCCAGACTTCGTAGCCTACGAGCAGTACTTC
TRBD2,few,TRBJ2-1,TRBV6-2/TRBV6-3,CASIGFGTSGGTVRDEQFF,TGTGCCAGCATTGGGTTTGGGACTAGCGGGGGGACGGTTAGGGATGAGCAGTTCTTC
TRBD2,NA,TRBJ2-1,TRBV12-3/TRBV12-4,CASSDSGRAIAYNEQFF,TGTGCCAGCAGTGATAGCGGGAGGGCCATCGCCTACAATGAGCAGTTCTTC
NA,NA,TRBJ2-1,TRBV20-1,CSARDDTYSYNEQFF,TGCAGTGCTAGAGATGATACTTACTCCTACAATGAGCAGTTCTTC
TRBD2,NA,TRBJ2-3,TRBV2,CASSGPSGPKKTITDTQYF,TGTGCCAGCAGTGGGCCTAGCGGGCCAAAAAAGACCATCACAGATACGCAGTATTTT
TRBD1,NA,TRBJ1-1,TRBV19,CASSNYRGGDTEAFF,TGTGCCAGTAGTAACTACAGGGGAGGGGACACTGAAGCTTTCTTT
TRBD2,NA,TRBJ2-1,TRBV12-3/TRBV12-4,CASSLQTSGDNEQFF,TGTGCCAGCAGTTTACAGACTAGCGGGGACAATGAGCAGTTCTTC
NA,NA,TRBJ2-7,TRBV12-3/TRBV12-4,CASSPRLAYYYEQYF,TGTGCCAGCAGTCCACGACTGGCCTACTACTACGAGCAGTACTTC
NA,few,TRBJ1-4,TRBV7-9,CASRPGPNEKLFF,TGTGCCAGCAGACCGGGACCAAATGAAAAACTGTTTTTT
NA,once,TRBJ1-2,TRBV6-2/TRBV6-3,CASSFLRYGYTF,TGTGCCAGCAGTTTCCTCAGATATGGCTACACCTTC
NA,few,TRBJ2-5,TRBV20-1,CSARGPGVEFF,TGCAGTGCTAGAGGGCCGGGGGTAGAGTTCTTC
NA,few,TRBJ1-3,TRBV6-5,CASSSGFSGNTIYF,TGTGCCAGCAGTTCAGGTTTCTCTGGAAACACCATATATTTT
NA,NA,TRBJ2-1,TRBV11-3,CASSISGGEYNEQFF,TGTGCCAGCAGCATCTCCGGGGGCGAATACAATGAGCAGTTCTTC